This TCR beta chain comes out of a study of CD8 T cells in ankylosing spondylitis. 5'-RACE, quantitative and with molecular barcodes, yielded the TCR beta libraries. TCRdb reprocessed the 5' RACE reads via MiXCR and lists one record per CDR3 protein. The table shows roughly 180,000 distinct CDR3 sequences, with 13% occurring only once. This clonotype was counted many times. Its specificity is not known. Findings and limits, study-wide: In ankylosing spondylitis blood, a motif of roughly 8 highly homologous TCR beta variants appeared characteristic. Past studies reported some motif variants in reactive arthritis synovial fluid and blood.

Germline lookup yields CDR1 SQVTM and CDR2 ANQGSEA. Trimming pared 4 bases from V and 10 bases from J, leaving 19 bases between. The CDR3 contains 14 residues. The chain joins TRBV29-1 to TRBJ1-4; the D is unclear. The receptor's source is a female donor with ankylosing spondylitis or in good health (not recorded which). The sample was blood, either unsorted or a sorted T cell fraction (not recorded which). In nucleotides, the CDR3 is TGCAGCGTTGGATCCGCACGGGTCCCCGCAAAACTGTTTTTT. Residues: CSVGSARVPAKLFF.